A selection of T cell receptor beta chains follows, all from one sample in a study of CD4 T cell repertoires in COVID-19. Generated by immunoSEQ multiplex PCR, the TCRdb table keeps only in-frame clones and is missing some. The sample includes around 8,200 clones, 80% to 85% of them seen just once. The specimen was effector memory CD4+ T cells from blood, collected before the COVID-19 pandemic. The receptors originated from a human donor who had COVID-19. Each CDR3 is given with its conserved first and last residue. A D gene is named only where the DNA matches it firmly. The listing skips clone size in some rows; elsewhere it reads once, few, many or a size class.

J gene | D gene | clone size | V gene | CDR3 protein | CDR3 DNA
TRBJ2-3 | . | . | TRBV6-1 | CASSEAQGHTDTQYF | TGTGCCAGCAGTGAAGCGCAGGGGCACACAGATACGCAGTATTTT
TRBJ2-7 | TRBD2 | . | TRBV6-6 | CASSYVGGSGYEQYF | TGTGCCAGCAGTTACGTCGGCGGGAGTGGCTACGAGCAGTACTTC
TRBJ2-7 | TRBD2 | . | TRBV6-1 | CASSESLADSYEQYF | TGTGCCAGCAGTGAAAGTCTAGCGGACTCCTACGAGCAGTACTTC
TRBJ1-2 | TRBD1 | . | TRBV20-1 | CSASDREGYTF | TGCAGTGCTTCGGACAGGGAGGGCTACACCTTC
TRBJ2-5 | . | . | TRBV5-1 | CASSEGRGQETQYF | TGCGCCAGCAGCGAAGGACGGGGACAAGAGACCCAGTACTTC
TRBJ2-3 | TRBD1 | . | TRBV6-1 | CASGWPGQGVDTQYF | TGTGCCAGCGGATGGCCGGGACAGGGCGTTGATACGCAGTATTTT
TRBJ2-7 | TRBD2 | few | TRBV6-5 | CASRRGAKLYEQYF | TGTGCCAGCAGGCGGGGGGCAAAATTATACGAGCAGTACTTC
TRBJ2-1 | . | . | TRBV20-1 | CSANGYEQFF | TGCAGTGCTAACGGGTATGAGCAGTTCTTC
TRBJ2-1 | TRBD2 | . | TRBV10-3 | CAISESGRASGSTGHNEQFF | TGTGCCATCAGTGAGTCAGGAAGGGCTAGCGGGAGCACGGGGCACAATGAGCAGTTCTTC
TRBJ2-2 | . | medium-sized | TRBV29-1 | CSAEQYAGGELFF | TGCAGCGCAGAACAGTACGCGGGCGGGGAGCTGTTTTTT
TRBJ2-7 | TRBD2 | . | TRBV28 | CASSYTGAGGYEQYF | TGTGCCAGCAGTTATACTGGAGCGGGAGGATACGAGCAGTACTTC
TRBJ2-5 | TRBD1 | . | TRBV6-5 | CASSPGTAGGTQYF | TGTGCCAGCAGTCCCGGGACAGCCGGTGGGACCCAGTACTTC
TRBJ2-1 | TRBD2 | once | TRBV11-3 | CASSPPKLSGRATEQFF | TGTGCCAGCAGCCCCCCCAAGTTAAGCGGGAGGGCCACTGAGCAGTTCTTC
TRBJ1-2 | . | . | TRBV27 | CASSPSTGYGDYGYTF | TGTGCCAGCAGTCCAAGTACAGGCTATGGGGACTATGGCTACACCTTC
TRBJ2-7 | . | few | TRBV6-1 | CASSEGLEAYYEQYF | TGTGCCAGCAGTGAAGGACTAGAGGCATACTACGAGCAGTACTTC
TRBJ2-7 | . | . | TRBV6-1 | CASRGGQTGGEQYF | TGTGCCAGCCGGGGGGGACAGACGGGCGGCGAGCAGTACTTC
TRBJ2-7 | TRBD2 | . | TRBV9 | CASSRLAGNLYEQYF | TGTGCCAGCAGCCGATTAGCGGGCAATTTGTACGAGCAGTACTTC
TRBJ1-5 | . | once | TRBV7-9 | CASSKYTGWGLNQPQHF | TGTGCCAGCAGCAAATATACAGGTTGGGGCCTCAATCAGCCCCAGCATTTT
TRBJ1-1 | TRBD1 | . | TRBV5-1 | CASSSTGGFEEAFF | TGCGCCAGCAGCTCTACAGGGGGCTTTGAGGAAGCTTTCTTT
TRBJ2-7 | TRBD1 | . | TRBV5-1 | CASSRPGQGNYEQYF | TGCGCCAGCAGCAGACCGGGACAGGGGAACTACGAGCAGTACTTC
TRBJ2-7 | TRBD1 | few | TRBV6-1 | CASNRGPTYEQYF | TGTGCCAGTAACAGGGGCCCTACCTACGAGCAGTACTTC
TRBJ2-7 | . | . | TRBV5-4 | CASSLAFGQGGVGEQYF | TGTGCCAGCAGCTTGGCCTTCGGGCAGGGAGGAGTCGGCGAGCAGTACTTC
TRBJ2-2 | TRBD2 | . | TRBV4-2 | CASSQGNGGRAIGELFF | TGTGCCAGCAGCCAAGGAAATGGCGGGAGGGCCATCGGGGAGCTGTTTTTT
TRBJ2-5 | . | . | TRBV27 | CASSLYTGPGETQYF | TGTGCCAGCAGTTTATATACAGGGCCGGGAGAGACCCAGTACTTC
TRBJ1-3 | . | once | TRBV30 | CAWSVKNPHSGNTIYF | TGTGCCTGGAGTGTAAAAAACCCACACTCTGGAAACACCATATATTTT
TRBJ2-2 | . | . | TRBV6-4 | CASSTSANTGELFF | TGTGCCAGCTCCACCAGTGCCAACACCGGGGAGCTGTTTTTT